A selection of T cell receptor beta chains follows, all from one sample in a study of T cell repertoires in cytomegalovirus infection. Their specific antigens are unknown. TCRdb ran MiXCR on the reads and lists one entry per CDR3 protein. There are 95,000 to 120,000 distinct CDR3 sequences in the sample; about 33% occur only once, and around two fifths lies in the top ten. This material consisted of CD8+ T cells from cultured PBMCs, taken from culture after CMV antigen stimulation. The origin of the receptors is a human donor in good health (CMV status not recorded). Some clones in this sample may be carry-over from other donors' samples. CDR3s include the opening cysteine and the closing phenylalanine or tryptophan. Fields, in order: D gene, J gene, V gene, clone size, CDR3 protein, CDR3 DNA. The D gene is left open where the match is weak. Clone size is not always given. Where it is, it says once, few, many or a class for expanded clones.

D: -
J: TRBJ2-5
V: TRBV28
size: few
CDR3: CASISKGEGGETQYF
DNA: TGTGCCAGCATCTCAAAGGGCGAGGGGGGGGAGACCCAGTACTTC

D: -
J: TRBJ1-1
V: TRBV27
size: few
CDR3: CASSFLGLDTEAFF
DNA: TGTGCCAGCAGTTTCTTGGGACTGGACACTGAAGCTTTCTTT

D: -
J: TRBJ2-1
V: TRBV4-1
size: -
CDR3: CASSQYASSYNEQFF
DNA: TGCGCCAGCAGCCAATACGCAAGCTCCTACAATGAGCAGTTCTTC

D: -
J: TRBJ1-6
V: TRBV20-1
size: many
CDR3: CSARDPREADNSPLHF
DNA: TGCAGTGCTAGAGATCCACGGGAGGCGGATAATTCACCCCTCCACTTT

D: -
J: TRBJ2-1
V: TRBV7-4
size: -
CDR3: CASPSLHGSSYNEQFF
DNA: TGTGCCAGCCCCTCTCTACATGGGAGCTCCTACAATGAGCAGTTCTTC

D: -
J: TRBJ1-5
V: TRBV6-1
size: -
CDR3: CASSEGVEDQPQHF
DNA: TGTGCCAGCAGTGAAGGGGTAGAGGATCAGCCCCAGCATTTT

D: TRBD1
J: TRBJ2-7
V: TRBV7-8
size: few
CDR3: CASSLAGTGWSYEQYF
DNA: TGTGCCAGCAGCTTAGCGGGGACAGGGTGGTCCTACGAGCAGTACTTC

D: -
J: TRBJ1-5
V: TRBV6-5
size: -
CDR3: CASSLRVSNQPQHF
DNA: TGTGCCAGCAGCCTCAGGGTTAGCAATCAGCCCCAGCATTTT

D: TRBD2
J: TRBJ2-1
V: TRBV12-3/TRBV12-4
size: -
CDR3: CASRPKTSGGLNYNEQFF
DNA: TGTGCCAGCAGACCCAAGACTAGCGGGGGCCTGAATTACAATGAGCAGTTCTTC

D: -
J: TRBJ2-5
V: TRBV4-3
size: -
CDR3: CASSQDVSRGAAQYF
DNA: TGCGCCAGCAGCCAAGATGTCTCCAGGGGGGCCGCCCAGTACTTC

D: -
J: TRBJ2-7
V: TRBV7-9
size: many
CDR3: CASSSTGTYEQYF
DNA: TGTGCCAGCAGCTCCACAGGGACCTACGAGCAGTACTTC

D: -
J: TRBJ2-7
V: TRBV7-2
size: few
CDR3: CASSFLPSEQYF
DNA: TGTGCCAGCAGCTTCCTGCCTTCCGAGCAGTACTTC

D: TRBD2
J: TRBJ2-1
V: TRBV19
size: few
CDR3: CASSMALLALEQFF
DNA: TGTGCCAGTAGTATGGCTTTACTAGCGCTAGAGCAGTTCTTC

D: TRBD1
J: TRBJ1-5
V: TRBV28
size: few
CDR3: CASSTGQGRVEPQHF
DNA: TGTGCCAGCAGTACGGGACAGGGGCGGGTGGAGCCCCAGCATTTT

D: -
J: TRBJ2-7
V: TRBV7-9
size: -
CDR3: CASSPTPLAYEQYF
DNA: TGTGCCAGCAGCCCGACACCTTTGGCCTACGAGCAGTACTTC

D: -
J: TRBJ1-5
V: TRBV15
size: few
CDR3: CATSRDRYSNQPQHF
DNA: TGTGCCACCAGCAGAGATCGGTATAGCAATCAGCCCCAGCATTTT

D: -
J: TRBJ2-1
V: TRBV10-3
size: -
CDR3: CAISGGAEQFF
DNA: TGTGCCATCAGTGGAGGGGCTGAGCAGTTCTTC

D: TRBD1
J: TRBJ1-1
V: TRBV19
size: -
CDR3: CASSYRTGGTEAFF
DNA: TGTGCCAGTAGTTATAGGACAGGGGGAACTGAAGCTTTCTTT

D: -
J: TRBJ2-1
V: TRBV29-1
size: -
CDR3: CSVGMGDVGEQFF
DNA: TGCAGCGTTGGAATGGGGGATGTTGGTGAGCAGTTCTTC